Sequencing of this T cell receptor (beta chain) was carried out in a study of T-cell memory formation after mild COVID-19. Whole-study findings and limits: Pre-infection memory already had some responding clones, implying cross-reactive memory joined. Contracting clones from day 15 to 85 showed balanced CD4/CD8; later expanders favored CD4+. CD4+ contracting clones were found mainly in CM and EM, and CD8+ ones in EMRA.

TCRdb fed the 5' RACE reads into MiXCR, producing one record per CDR3 protein. The sample consists of 350,000 to 400,000 distinct CDR3 sequences, around 14% of them appearing once. Deletions cut 6 bases from V and 4 bases from J, with 14 bases between. CDR1 and CDR2 (germline): SGHDN, FVKESK. The CDR3 length is 14 residues. In regard to this clonotype: Its antigen remains unknown.

The chain couples TRBV14 to TRBJ2-3, with D unresolved. Sequencing was done on a sample of PBMCs or a T cell subset sorted from them (not recorded which). This TCR came from a young man who had mild COVID-19 (a few samples of this study predate the infection). Cell type and time point are not known. This CDR3 reads CASSQRQRADTQYF. As DNA, the CDR3 is TGTGCCAGCAGTCAGAGGCAACGGGCAGATACGCAGTATTTT.